The following is a T cell receptor beta chain sequence with its context. Its antigen remains unknown. A much larger clone lies a single base off, so this may be a read error. Amplification of TCR alpha and beta CDR3 regions from RNA used iRepertoire nested multiplex PCR. Via MiXCR, TCRdb re-called the multiplex PCR reads, giving one row per CDR3 protein. The sample lists under 200,000 distinct CDR3 sequences; about 40% were seen once. These data belong to a study of glioma-infiltrating T cells. The V gene lost 5 bases and the J gene lost 5 bases, with 9 bases spanning the gap. The CDR3 loop spans 13 amino acids. Germline V gene sequence: CDR1 MDHEN, CDR2 SYDVKM. Study-wide results and limits: Non-neoplastic patients had below-expected tissue-blood divergence, while all gliomas exceeded expectation.

The material sequenced was glioma tissue, nonneoplastic brain tissue, or PBMCs (not recorded which). The receptor was isolated from a human donor with low-grade glioma or glioblastoma, undergoing nonglioma brain surgery, or in good health (not recorded which). The V call is TRBV28, the J call TRBJ2-2; possibly TRBD1 for D (6 bases). CDR3 sequence: CASSRGGTGELFF. As DNA, the CDR3 is TGTGCCAGCAGTCGAGGGGGTACCGGGGAGCTGTTTTTT.